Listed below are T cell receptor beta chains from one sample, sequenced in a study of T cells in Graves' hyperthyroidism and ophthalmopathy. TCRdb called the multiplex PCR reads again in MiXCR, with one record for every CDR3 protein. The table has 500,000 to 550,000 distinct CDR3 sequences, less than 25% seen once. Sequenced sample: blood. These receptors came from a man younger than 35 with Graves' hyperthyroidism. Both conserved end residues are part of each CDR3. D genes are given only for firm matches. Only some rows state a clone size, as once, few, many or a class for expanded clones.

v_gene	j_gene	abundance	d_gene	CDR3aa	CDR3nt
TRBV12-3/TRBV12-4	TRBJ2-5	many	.	CASSLYGETQYF	TGTGCCAGCAGTTTGTACGGCGAGACCCAGTACTTC
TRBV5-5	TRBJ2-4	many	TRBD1	CASSLETGVKNIQYF	TGTGCCAGCAGCTTGGAGACAGGGGTAAAAAACATTCAGTACTTC
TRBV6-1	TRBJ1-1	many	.	CASRDSTGSAFF	TGTGCCAGCAGGGATTCTACGGGATCGGCTTTCTTT
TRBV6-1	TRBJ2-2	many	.	CASSAERPGELFF	TGTGCCAGCAGCGCTGAACGCCCCGGGGAGCTGTTTTTT
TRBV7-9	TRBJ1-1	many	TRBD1	CASSQTGGITEAFF	TGTGCCAGCAGCCAGACAGGGGGCATCACTGAAGCTTTCTTT
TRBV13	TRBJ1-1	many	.	CASSIDRSKTEAFF	TGTGCCAGCAGTATAGACAGGTCAAAGACTGAAGCTTTCTTT
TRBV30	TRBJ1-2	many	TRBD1	CAWTTGIYGYTF	TGTGCCTGGACGACAGGGATCTATGGCTACACCTTC
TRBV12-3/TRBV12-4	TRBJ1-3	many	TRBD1	CASGDRGYGNTIYF	TGTGCCAGCGGGGACAGGGGGTATGGAAACACCATATATTTT
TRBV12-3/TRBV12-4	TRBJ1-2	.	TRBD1	CASGVGTVYGYTF	TGTGCCAGCGGAGTAGGGACAGTCTATGGCTACACCTTC
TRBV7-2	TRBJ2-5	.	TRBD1	CASSDWTGEETQYF	TGTGCCAGCAGTGACTGGACAGGGGAAGAGACCCAGTACTTC
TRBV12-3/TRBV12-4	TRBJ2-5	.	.	CASSPGPQDTQYF	TGTGCCAGCTCACCGGGCCCCCAAGATACCCAGTACTTC
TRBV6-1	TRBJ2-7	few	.	CASSPDQGAHKQYF	TGTGCCAGCAGCCCTGATCAGGGAGCGCACAAGCAGTACTTC
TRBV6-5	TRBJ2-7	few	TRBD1	CASSYQDRDYEQYF	TGTGCCAGCAGTTACCAAGACAGGGATTACGAGCAGTACTTC
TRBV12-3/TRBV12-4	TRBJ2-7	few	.	CASSAGNYEQYF	TGTGCCAGCAGTGCGGGGAACTACGAGCAGTACTTC
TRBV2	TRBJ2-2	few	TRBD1	CASRSGKGATGELFF	TGTGCCAGCAGGTCGGGAAAGGGGGCAACCGGGGAGCTGTTTTTT
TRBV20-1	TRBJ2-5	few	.	CSARAGGPKETQYF	TGCAGTGCTAGAGCCGGGGGACCCAAGGAGACCCAGTACTTC
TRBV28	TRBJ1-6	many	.	CASSPLDGTYNSPLHF	TGTGCCAGCAGCCCCCTGGATGGGACCTATAATTCACCCCTCCACTTT
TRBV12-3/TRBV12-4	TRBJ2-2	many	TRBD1	CASSFGDSLGTGELFF	TGTGCCAGCAGTTTCGGGGACAGCCTGGGCACCGGGGAGCTGTTTTTT
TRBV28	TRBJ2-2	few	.	CASSPTRGGELFF	TGTGCCAGCAGCCCTACGCGTGGCGGGGAGCTGTTTTTT
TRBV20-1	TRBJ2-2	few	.	CSAEGAGEVTGELFF	TGCAGTGCCGAGGGTGCCGGGGAGGTCACCGGGGAGCTGTTTTTT
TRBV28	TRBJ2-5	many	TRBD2	CASSKVTAGGLQETQYF	TGTGCCAGCAGTAAAGTCACAGCGGGGGGGCTCCAAGAGACCCAGTACTTC
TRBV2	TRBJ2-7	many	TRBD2	CASRGLANSYEQCF	TGTGCCAGCAGGGGACTAGCGAATTCCTACGAGCAGTGCTTC
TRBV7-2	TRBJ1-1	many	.	CASTLSGGTEAFF	TGTGCCAGCACCCTATCGGGGGGCACTGAAGCTTTCTTT
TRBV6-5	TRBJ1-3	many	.	CASISDNTRNTIYF	TGTGCCAGCATTTCGGACAATACCCGAAACACCATATATTTT
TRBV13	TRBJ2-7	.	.	CASSLMEGAAQYF	TGTGCCAGCAGCTTAATGGAGGGGGCGGCGCAGTACTTC
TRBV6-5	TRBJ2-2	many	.	CASSTRSGAGELFF	TGTGCCAGCAGCACTCGAAGTGGGGCCGGGGAGCTGTTTTTT
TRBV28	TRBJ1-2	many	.	CASTPQGARYGYTF	TGTGCCAGCACCCCTCAGGGTGCAAGGTATGGCTACACCTTC
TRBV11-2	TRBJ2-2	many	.	CASSLDEGGTGELFF	TGTGCCAGCAGCTTAGATGAGGGCGGGACCGGGGAGCTGTTTTTT
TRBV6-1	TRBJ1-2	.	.	CASRGIEDYGYTF	TGTGCCAGCAGGGGCATCGAGGACTATGGCTACACCTTC
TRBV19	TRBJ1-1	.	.	CATQGRMNTEAFF	TGTGCCACCCAAGGACGGATGAACACTGAAGCTTTCTTT
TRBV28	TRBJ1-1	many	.	CASTGFHTEAFF	TGTGCCAGCACCGGGTTCCACACTGAAGCTTTCTTT
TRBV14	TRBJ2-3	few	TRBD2	CASSRLTSGTTDTQYF	TGTGCCAGCAGCCGATTGACTAGCGGTACAACAGATACGCAGTATTTT
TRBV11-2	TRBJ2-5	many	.	CASSLRVLWDIGETQYF	TGTGCCAGCAGCTTACGGGTTCTATGGGACATCGGAGAGACCCAGTACTTC
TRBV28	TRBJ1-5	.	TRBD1	CASSFLPGQGNQPQHF	TGTGCCAGCAGTTTCCTTCCGGGACAGGGCAATCAGCCCCAGCATTTT
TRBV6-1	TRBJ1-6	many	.	CASSDGVWGSPLHF	TGTGCCAGCAGTGATGGGGTGTGGGGCTCACCCCTCCACTTT
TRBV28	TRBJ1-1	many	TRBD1	CASRDRGAEAFF	TGTGCCAGCCGGGACAGGGGCGCTGAAGCTTTCTTT
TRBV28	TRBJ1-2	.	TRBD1	CASSFSQARQGGFYGYTF	TGTGCCAGCAGTTTCTCTCAGGCGCGACAGGGAGGGTTCTATGGCTACACCTTC
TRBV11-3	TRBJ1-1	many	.	CASSEAGGRTEAFF	TGTGCCAGCAGTGAAGCGGGGGGAAGGACTGAAGCTTTCTTT
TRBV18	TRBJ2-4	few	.	CASSPPGQLAKNIQYF	TGTGCCAGCTCACCTCCTGGACAGCTAGCCAAAAACATTCAGTACTTC
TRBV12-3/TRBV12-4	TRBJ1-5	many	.	CASSRQTQPQHF	TGTGCCAGCAGCCGACAGACTCAGCCCCAGCATTTT
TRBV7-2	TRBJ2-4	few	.	CASSSAASALGKNIQYF	TGTGCCAGCAGCTCCGCAGCCTCCGCCCTAGGCAAAAACATTCAGTACTTC
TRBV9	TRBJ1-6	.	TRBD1	CASSVRGQGNSPLHF	TGTGCCAGCAGCGTCAGGGGGCAGGGTAATTCACCCCTCCACTTT
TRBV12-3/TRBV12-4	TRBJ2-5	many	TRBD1	CASSYRQGLQETQYF	TGTGCCAGCAGTTATCGACAGGGCCTTCAAGAGACCCAGTACTTC